This TCR beta chain was recorded in a study of T cell clusters in autoimmune cytopenias. Overall study context: The median distinct TRB clonotype count was approximately 2,400 per sample, from a median around 49,000 reads. Study-wide results and limits: Exclusive TRB clusters were 2.5 to 3.5-fold more numerous in healthy donors than in active autoimmune hepatitis. The T cell clusters came from computational analysis alone and lack functional validation. Physiological T cell clusters of healthy donors were apparently absent in primary autoimmune cytopenia patients.

For this clonotype: What it binds is not known.

Germline V gene data show CDR1 as LNHDA and CDR2 as SQIVND (reference sequence). This CDR3 comprises 14 residues. TRB amplification used roughly 250 ng of peripheral blood genomic DNA. TRB was amplified by touch-down multiplex PCR, primer pools A and B combined. Each CDR3 protein gets one entry in TCRdb, which reprocessed the multiplex PCR reads and gives no DNA. The table lists 8,000 to 9,500 distinct CDR3 sequences, with approximately 3.8% in the top ten. The sequencing input was peripheral blood. The chain couples TRBV19 to TRBJ1-1; TCRdb returns TRBD1, unconfirmable since there is no DNA. The receptor was isolated from a human donor with an autoimmune cytopenia or autoimmune hepatitis (not recorded which). Here the CDR3 reads CASSLRTGGTEAFF.